These 7 T cell receptor beta chains came from one sample sequenced in a study of shared clonotypes between healthy human individuals. Sequencing was performed with immunoSEQ multiplex PCR; in TCRdb, only in-frame clones are kept and a portion is missing. The top ten hold about 1.8% of the sample, which has fewer than 850,000 clones, about two thirds seen once. The specimen was memory CD4+ T cells sorted from blood. Documented subset: CD45RA-negative fraction. The origin of the receptors is a woman aged 25 to 39 in good health.

This sequence joins TRBV15 and TRBJ2-7, with 9 bases that match TRBD1. This CDR3 has 16 amino acids. Trimming at V came to 3 bases and at J to 6 bases, leaving 12 bases not matched to a gene. Germline-derived CDR1 and CDR2 are LNHNV and YYDKDF (reference sequence). The CDR3 DNA sequence: TGTGCCACCAGCAGTCGGCGAGGGACAGGGTCGGGCGAGCAGTACTTC. Translation: CATSSRRGTGSGEQYF.

This clone was observed a handful of times. Other nucleotide sequences in the sample specify the same CDR3. The chain couples TRBV7-9 to TRBJ2-7; D call uncertain. Germline V gives CDR1 SEHNR, CDR2 FQNEAQ (reference sequence). CDR3 length: 14 residues. V lost 2 bases, J lost 0 bases, and 8 bases lay in between. Here the CDR3 DNA reads TGTGCCAGCAGCTTACAAGGCGACTCCTACGAGCAGTACTTC. This encodes CASSLQGDSYEQYF. Full variable domain (rest looked up from reference TRBV7-9 and TRBJ2-7): DTGVSQNPRHKITKRGQNVTFRCDPISEHNRLYWYRQTLGQGPEFLTYFQNEAQLEKSRLLSDRFSAERPKGSFSTLEIQRTEQGDSAMYLCASSLQGDSYEQYFGPGTRLTVT.

The V and J genes are TRBV7-2 and TRBJ2-1, with 12 bases aligning to TRBD2. The CDR3 runs to 16 residues. Germline assignment: CDR1 SGHTA and CDR2 FQGNSA. The trim removed 5 bases at V and 5 bases at J, leaving 7 bases unmatched. The CDR3 coding sequence is TGTGCCAGCAGCCACCGACTAGCGGGGGACAACAATGAGCAGTTCTTC. Translating it yields CASSHRLAGDNNEQFF.

This clone was observed many times. The chain employs TRBV5-5 and TRBJ1-5, with a weak D call TRBD1 (5 bases). Germline V gives CDR1 SGHKS, CDR2 YYEKEE (reference sequence). CDR3 size: 16 residues. V lost 6 bases and J 4 bases, leaving 20 bases between the germline ends. The CDR3: CASTESIGGGNQPQHF. Here the CDR3 DNA reads TGTGCCAGCACCGAGAGCATCGGGGGAGGAAATCAGCCCCAGCATTTT.

The V gene is TRBV7-9, the J gene TRBJ1-1; a weak D match, TRBD1 (5 bases). The V end was cut by 5 bases, the J end by 0 bases, with 7 bases between. Germline V gene lookup returns CDR1 SEHNR and CDR2 FQNEAQ (reference sequence). This CDR3 has 13 amino acids. The CDR3 coding sequence is TGTGCCAGCAGCAAGACAGTGAACACTGAAGCTTTCTTT. It encodes CASSKTVNTEAFF.

The count of this clone is one. The V call is TRBV6-1, the J call TRBJ2-3; no reliable D call. The CDR3 extends over 14 amino acids. Trimming took off 4 bases at V and 4 bases at J, with 12 bases between the two ends. Germline V CDR1 and CDR2: MNHNS, SASEGT. The CDR3 DNA follows: TGTGCCAGCAGTGTTGGGTGGTATGCAGATACGCAGTATTTT. Translating it yields CASSVGWYADTQYF.

The chain has TRBV19 and TRBJ1-2; TRBD1 matches 9 bases. V was pared by 4 bases and J by 8 bases, with 8 bases of the junction left unmatched. The CDR3 runs 14 residues. The germline V gene has CDR1 LNHDA and CDR2 SQIVND (reference sequence). CDR3 DNA: TGTGCCAGTAGTAGCCGGGACAGGGTTTTCGGCTACACCTTC. Protein sequence: CASSSRDRVFGYTF. Together with reference TRBV19 and TRBJ1-2, the CDR3 gives the full variable domain: DGGITQSPKYLFRKEGQNVTLSCEQNLNHDAMYWYRQDPGQGLRLIYYSQIVNDFQKGDIAEGYSVSREKKESFPLTVTSAQKNPTAFYLCASSSRDRVFGYTFGSGTRLTVV.